These T cell receptor beta chains were read from a single sample in a study of Graves' ophthalmopathy and Graves' hyperthyroidism. Using its own MiXCR run on the multiplex PCR reads, TCRdb lists one record per CDR3 protein. The table includes about 500,000 distinct CDR3 sequences, 13% to 15% detected once. Source material: blood. These receptors all stem from a young woman with Graves' ophthalmopathy. The CDR3 runs from the conserved cysteine through the conserved F or W. Fields, in order: D gene, clone size, J gene, V gene, CDR3 DNA, CDR3 protein. D genes are given only for firm matches. Expanded clones are given a class, and other clones once, few, many or no size at all.

d_call: .; clone_size: many; j_call: TRBJ2-5; v_call: TRBV6-1; cdr3_nt: TGTGCCAGCAGTGAAGATCGGGCGGGGGCTGGCGAGACCCAGTACTTC; cdr3_aa: CASSEDRAGAGETQYF
d_call: TRBD1; clone_size: .; j_call: TRBJ2-7; v_call: TRBV13; cdr3_nt: TGTGCCAGCACCTTTTGGACAGGGAGCCCCTACGAGCAGTACTTC; cdr3_aa: CASTFWTGSPYEQYF
d_call: .; clone_size: .; j_call: TRBJ2-5; v_call: TRBV3-1; cdr3_nt: TGTGCCAGCAGCCTCAGAGGGAAGGGGTACTCAGAGACCCAGTACTTC; cdr3_aa: CASSLRGKGYSETQYF
d_call: .; clone_size: many; j_call: TRBJ2-4; v_call: TRBV6-5; cdr3_nt: TGTGCCAGCAGTTACCGGGGGGCGGAAAACATTCAGTACTTC; cdr3_aa: CASSYRGAENIQYF
d_call: TRBD2; clone_size: few; j_call: TRBJ2-7; v_call: TRBV18; cdr3_nt: TGTGCCAGCTGCGTAGGACTAGCGGGATCCGAGCAGTACTTC; cdr3_aa: CASCVGLAGSEQYF
d_call: .; clone_size: many; j_call: TRBJ1-5; v_call: TRBV12-3/TRBV12-4; cdr3_nt: TGTGCCAGCAGTTTAGCAACCCCCAATCAGCCCCAGCATTTT; cdr3_aa: CASSLATPNQPQHF
d_call: .; clone_size: many; j_call: TRBJ2-7; v_call: TRBV12-3/TRBV12-4; cdr3_nt: TGTGCCAGCAGTTTAGCGGGGTCCGAGCAGTACTTC; cdr3_aa: CASSLAGSEQYF
d_call: TRBD2; clone_size: .; j_call: TRBJ2-2; v_call: TRBV12-3/TRBV12-4; cdr3_nt: TGTGCCAGCAGTTTCAGCGGGAGGAACACCGGGGAGCTGTTTTTT; cdr3_aa: CASSFSGRNTGELFF
d_call: .; clone_size: many; j_call: TRBJ2-7; v_call: TRBV2; cdr3_nt: TGTGCCAGCAGGGACAACGGGTTCCGGGACGAGCAGTACTTC; cdr3_aa: CASRDNGFRDEQYF
d_call: TRBD1; clone_size: .; j_call: TRBJ1-5; v_call: TRBV5-6; cdr3_nt: TGTGCCAGCAGACGAGGTGGGACAGGGGGCGATCAGCCCCAGCATTTT; cdr3_aa: CASRRGGTGGDQPQHF
d_call: .; clone_size: many; j_call: TRBJ2-7; v_call: TRBV11-3; cdr3_nt: TGTGCCAGCAGCTACAGGGCGGAGAGCTACGAGCAGTACTTC; cdr3_aa: CASSYRAESYEQYF
d_call: .; clone_size: many; j_call: TRBJ2-5; v_call: TRBV15; cdr3_nt: TGTGCCACCAGCAGAGATGCCGGGGCGGAGGAGACCCAGTACTTC; cdr3_aa: CATSRDAGAEETQYF
d_call: .; clone_size: few; j_call: TRBJ1-1; v_call: TRBV2; cdr3_nt: TGTGCCAGCAATAGGGCGACTGAAGCTTTCTTT; cdr3_aa: CASNRATEAFF
d_call: TRBD2; clone_size: few; j_call: TRBJ2-2; v_call: TRBV6-1; cdr3_nt: TGTGCCAGCCGGCTTTCTAGCGGGTTCACCGGGGAGCTGTTTTTT; cdr3_aa: CASRLSSGFTGELFF
d_call: .; clone_size: many; j_call: TRBJ2-7; v_call: TRBV3-1; cdr3_nt: TGTGCCAGCAGTCGGAAAATATGGTCCGAGCAGTACTTC; cdr3_aa: CASSRKIWSEQYF
d_call: .; clone_size: .; j_call: TRBJ2-6; v_call: TRBV12-3/TRBV12-4; cdr3_nt: TGTGCCAGCAGACGGCCACTCGGGGCCAACGTCCTGACTTTC; cdr3_aa: CASRRPLGANVLTF
d_call: TRBD2; clone_size: many; j_call: TRBJ2-3; v_call: TRBV20-1; cdr3_nt: TGCAGTGCTTCGACTAGCGGGATCGCAGATACGCAGTATTTT; cdr3_aa: CSASTSGIADTQYF
d_call: TRBD1; clone_size: .; j_call: TRBJ1-3; v_call: TRBV12-3/TRBV12-4; cdr3_nt: TGTGCCAGCAGCATTACAGGGGGCCTCCGCTCTGGAAACACCATATATTTT; cdr3_aa: CASSITGGLRSGNTIYF
d_call: TRBD1; clone_size: many; j_call: TRBJ1-6; v_call: TRBV6-1; cdr3_nt: TGTGCCAGCAGGCCCCTGGACAGGGGTCATTCACCCCTCCACTTT; cdr3_aa: CASRPLDRGHSPLHF
d_call: .; clone_size: many; j_call: TRBJ1-1; v_call: TRBV30; cdr3_nt: TGTGCCTGGAGTGTACGTAAGGGGCCAAACCGCGGCCCTGAAGCTTTCTTT; cdr3_aa: CAWSVRKGPNRGPEAFF
d_call: .; clone_size: .; j_call: TRBJ1-1; v_call: TRBV2; cdr3_nt: TGTGCCAGCAGTAAACAGGGTCCCCTGAACACTGAAGCTTTCTTT; cdr3_aa: CASSKQGPLNTEAFF
d_call: .; clone_size: many; j_call: TRBJ2-2; v_call: TRBV5-1; cdr3_nt: TGCGCCAGCAAAGACTCCTTGAACACCGGGGAGCTGTTTTTT; cdr3_aa: CASKDSLNTGELFF
d_call: .; clone_size: many; j_call: TRBJ2-7; v_call: TRBV7-2; cdr3_nt: TGTGCCAGCAGCTTAAGACGGCTTAACTACGAGCAGTACTTC; cdr3_aa: CASSLRRLNYEQYF
d_call: .; clone_size: few; j_call: TRBJ2-2; v_call: TRBV12-3/TRBV12-4; cdr3_nt: TGTGCCAGCACCTCAGATATTGGGTACACCGGGGAGCTGTTTTTT; cdr3_aa: CASTSDIGYTGELFF
d_call: TRBD1; clone_size: .; j_call: TRBJ2-5; v_call: TRBV29-1; cdr3_nt: TGCAGCGCCTTTCCGGACAGGGGGCTGGAGACCCAGTACTTC; cdr3_aa: CSAFPDRGLETQYF
d_call: .; clone_size: .; j_call: TRBJ1-5; v_call: TRBV2; cdr3_nt: TGTGCCAGCAACGAAGGGGGGGGCTGGAGCGAGCCCCAGCATTTT; cdr3_aa: CASNEGGGWSEPQHF
d_call: .; clone_size: few; j_call: TRBJ1-2; v_call: TRBV28; cdr3_nt: TGTGCCAGCAGTTCCCCTCGGACACGCTATGGCTACACCTTC; cdr3_aa: CASSSPRTRYGYTF
d_call: TRBD1; clone_size: many; j_call: TRBJ2-7; v_call: TRBV5-1; cdr3_nt: TGCGCCAGCAGCTTTCCTGGACAGGGGCTGACCTACGAGCAGTACTTC; cdr3_aa: CASSFPGQGLTYEQYF
d_call: TRBD1; clone_size: few; j_call: TRBJ1-5; v_call: TRBV20-1; cdr3_nt: TGCAGTGCGGAATACAGGGGCCAGCCCCAGCATTTT; cdr3_aa: CSAEYRGQPQHF
d_call: TRBD1; clone_size: many; j_call: TRBJ1-1; v_call: TRBV20-1; cdr3_nt: TGCAGTGCTAGAAGGGACAGCCTGAACACTGAAGCTTTCTTT; cdr3_aa: CSARRDSLNTEAFF
d_call: .; clone_size: many; j_call: TRBJ2-5; v_call: TRBV4-1; cdr3_nt: TGCGCCAGCAGGGGAGGGACACCAAAAGAGACCCAGTACTTC; cdr3_aa: CASRGGTPKETQYF
d_call: TRBD2; clone_size: many; j_call: TRBJ2-7; v_call: TRBV27; cdr3_nt: TGTGCCAGCAAAACACTAGCGGATTTCTACGAGCAGTACTTC; cdr3_aa: CASKTLADFYEQYF
d_call: TRBD2; clone_size: many; j_call: TRBJ2-7; v_call: TRBV10-1; cdr3_nt: TGCGCCAGCAGTGATAGACTAGCGGGGACTTACGAGCAGTACTTC; cdr3_aa: CASSDRLAGTYEQYF
d_call: TRBD1; clone_size: .; j_call: TRBJ1-1; v_call: TRBV12-3/TRBV12-4; cdr3_nt: TGTGCCACCAGCGAGGGGACCGGGACAGGGCCCGAAGCTATCTTT; cdr3_aa: CATSEGTGTGPEAIF
d_call: .; clone_size: many; j_call: TRBJ2-2; v_call: TRBV6-1; cdr3_nt: TGTGCCAAAACCAACAGGCGCTCTCTGGAGCTGTTTTTT; cdr3_aa: CAKTNRRSLELFF
d_call: .; clone_size: few; j_call: TRBJ2-2; v_call: TRBV6-1; cdr3_nt: TGTGCCAGCAGTGAAGCTGGAACAGATTACACCGGGGAGCTGTTTTTT; cdr3_aa: CASSEAGTDYTGELFF
d_call: .; clone_size: once; j_call: TRBJ1-1; v_call: TRBV12-3/TRBV12-4; cdr3_nt: TGTGCCAGCAGTTTTAAGGGGATGGACACTGAAGCTTTCTTT; cdr3_aa: CASSFKGMDTEAFF
d_call: .; clone_size: many; j_call: TRBJ1-6; v_call: TRBV12-3/TRBV12-4; cdr3_nt: TGTGCCAGCAGTTTAAACGGGGATTCACCCCTCCACTTT; cdr3_aa: CASSLNGDSPLHF
d_call: TRBD2; clone_size: many; j_call: TRBJ2-5; v_call: TRBV2; cdr3_nt: TGTGCCAGCAGTGGGCTAGCGGGAGGTATCCAAGAGACCCAGTACTTC; cdr3_aa: CASSGLAGGIQETQYF
d_call: TRBD2; clone_size: .; j_call: TRBJ2-2; v_call: TRBV13; cdr3_nt: TGTGCCAGCAGCGGTCCGGGACTAGCGGGCGCGAACACCGGGGAGCTGTTTTTT; cdr3_aa: CASSGPGLAGANTGELFF
d_call: .; clone_size: many; j_call: TRBJ1-2; v_call: TRBV27; cdr3_nt: TGTGCCAGCAGTTTATCAGGCGGGAACGGCTACACCTTC; cdr3_aa: CASSLSGGNGYTF
d_call: TRBD1; clone_size: many; j_call: TRBJ2-5; v_call: TRBV14; cdr3_nt: TGTGCCAGCAGCCTCTTGGGACAGGGTGAGGAGACCCAGTACTTC; cdr3_aa: CASSLLGQGEETQYF
d_call: .; clone_size: many; j_call: TRBJ2-6; v_call: TRBV10-2; cdr3_nt: TGCGCCAGCAGTGAGATTTTGGTCTCTGGGGCCAACGTCCTGACTTTC; cdr3_aa: CASSEILVSGANVLTF
d_call: .; clone_size: many; j_call: TRBJ2-5; v_call: TRBV11-2; cdr3_nt: TGTGCCAGCAGCTCCTTACGGACCCAGTACTTC; cdr3_aa: CASSSLRTQYF
d_call: .; clone_size: .; j_call: TRBJ1-2; v_call: TRBV4-2; cdr3_nt: TGTGCCAGCAGCCAAGATGTGGCAGCATCGTTTGGCTACACCTTC; cdr3_aa: CASSQDVAASFGYTF
d_call: TRBD1; clone_size: many; j_call: TRBJ1-6; v_call: TRBV27; cdr3_nt: TGTGCCAGCAGCTTGGTGGTACCGGGACAGAGCTCCTATAATTCACCCCTCCACTTT; cdr3_aa: CASSLVVPGQSSYNSPLHF
d_call: .; clone_size: .; j_call: TRBJ1-5; v_call: TRBV28; cdr3_nt: TGTGCCGGAGGGACCAGGGGATCTGTTCAGCCCCAGCATTTT; cdr3_aa: CAGGTRGSVQPQHF